These 4 T cell receptor beta chains came from one sample sequenced in a study of OX40 agonist ivuxolimab in advanced cancers. Generated by immunoSEQ multiplex PCR, the TCRdb table keeps only in-frame clones and is missing some. The repertoire holds about 65,000 clones, around nine tenths seen once, with about 0.37% in the top ten. Material: CD4+ or CD8+ T cells sorted from blood, obtained in a trial of the OX40 agonist ivuxolimab. The origin of the receptors is an adult with an advanced solid tumor such as melanoma, head and neck, liver or kidney cancer.

This clone showed up just once. This chain uses TRBV15 with TRBJ1-2; 8 bases fit TRBD1. The CDR3 is 16 residues long. J lost 3 bases, V lost 1 base, and 7 bases had no gene match. Germline CDR1 is LNHNV and CDR2 is YYDKDF (reference sequence). CDR3 sequence (DNA): TGTGCCACCAGCAGAGGAAGTGGACAGGGATACTATGGCTACACCTTC. Its protein is CATSRGSGQGYYGYTF.

This chain connects TRBV28 to TRBJ2-7; TRBD1 agrees at 9 bases. The V gene end was trimmed by 3 bases and the J gene end by 5 bases; junction bases not matched to a gene: 5. The CDR3 covers 14 residues. Germline V CDR1 and CDR2: MDHEN, SYDVKM. Here the CDR3 reads CASSFLGQGNEQYF. The DNA of the CDR3 is TGTGCCAGCAGTTTCCTTGGACAGGGGAACGAGCAGTACTTC.

This chain links TRBV9 with TRBJ1-1; tentative D call: TRBD1 (5 bases). Trimming shortened V by 4 bases and J by 3 bases, and 10 bases separated the two germline ends. The germline V gene has CDR1 SGDLS and CDR2 YYNGEE. The CDR3 covers 13 residues. The CDR3 bases are TGTGCCAGCAGCCGGGGACTTGACACTGAAGCTTTCTTT. Translation: CASSRGLDTEAFF.

The chain joins TRBV5-1 to TRBJ2-1, with 15 bases identical to TRBD2. The CDR3 runs 15 residues. CDR1 and CDR2 from the germline V gene are SGHRS and YFSETQ. J lost 8 bases, V lost 3 bases, and 3 bases had no gene match. The CDR3, as DNA: TGCGCCAGCAGCTCAGGACTAGCGGGGGGGCATGAGCAGTTCTTC. It specifies CASSSGLAGGHEQFF.